This T cell receptor (beta chain) was captured by sequencing in a study of regulatory T cells in long-lasting Graves disease. This clonotype was counted at least ten times. Its antigen is not identified. Arm-PCR of CDR3 regions and iRepertoire HTBI primers were the basis on which TCR beta libraries were built. TCRdb re-analysed the multiplex PCR reads in MiXCR, keeping a single row per CDR3 protein. The sample gives over 650,000 distinct CDR3 sequences, 25% to 35% of which show up once; about two fifths is in the top ten. General study points: Whereas new patients shared 966 public clonotypes, persistent patients shared more, at 2,500 to 3,500.

Time point specified: persistent/refractory GD, antithyroid drugs over 5 years with positive TRAb. There was RNA extracted from PBMCs, and the TCR library was made from it. American Thyroid Association guidelines served as the basis for diagnosing Graves' disease. The source of the patients was an endocrinology department in Xi'an, China. The source is a female donor with Graves disease. The sequencing used peripheral blood mononuclear cells (PBMCs), collected when the disease was refractory, from a patient treated with antithyroid drugs.

The CDR3 coding sequence is TGTGCCAGCAGCCCCATCGCGGGAGAGGGACAAGAGACCCAGTACTTC. It yields the protein CASSPIAGEGQETQYF. The chain joins TRBV7-3 to TRBJ2-5; 7 positions match TRBD2. Germline V gene lookup returns CDR1 SGHTA and CDR2 FQGTGA. Unmatched junction bases numbered 11, after V lost 5 bases and J lost 2 bases. CDR3 length: 16 amino acids.